This entry is about one T cell receptor (beta chain). Many counts were recorded for this clonotype. Its specific antigen is unknown. No base-level quality is on record; no much larger clone is a single base apart. TCR beta repertoires were profiled from peripheral blood of about a dozen young patients with multiple sclerosis to demonstrate the VDJtools post-analysis software. The multiple sclerosis patients were children and adolescents between roughly 6 and 15 years of age. The record originates from a study of post-analysis software for immune sequencing data (dated by TCRdb to 2015 to 2017). For the study in its entirety: Relapsing-remitting, secondary progressive and progressive-relapsing multiple sclerosis were recorded as disease courses, and subtype annotation was lacking for some patients. The multiple sclerosis patient repertoires were compared with approximately 11 previously published healthy control repertoires from donors aged about 6 to 28 years. A subset of samples was prepared in parallel using single-end sample barcoding, then pooled and co-amplified after Illumina adapter ligation. The study at large found these results: Patients showed significantly higher frequencies than controls for several TRBV segments, among them TRBV5-6, TRBV5-1 and TRBV20-1. The control group was slightly older than the multiple sclerosis patient group. Direct clustering with F measure revealed strong co-clustering of samples prepared in the same batch, which led to a batch-effect correction. Significantly lower normalized Chao1 diversity was found in multiple sclerosis patients than in controls, suggesting substantial peripheral T-cell clonal expansion.

Its CDR3 holds 15 amino acids, cysteine through phenylalanine. Only the CDR3 DNA is retained, 45 bases long and in frame from the first base. V sheds 3 bases and J sheds 6 bases, leaving 17 bases between their ends. CDR1 is given as DFQATT and CDR2 as SNEGSKA, both from the germline V gene (reference sequence). Libraries were made using PCR. The reads were generated on an Illumina HiSeq 2500. Unique molecular identifiers were incorporated into TCR beta cDNA libraries to reduce PCR and sequencing biases. Some 500,000 cDNA molecules were obtained per 1 to 10 million input T cells, so each molecule approximated one T cell. The same protocol used for the earlier healthy control dataset was applied to prepare and sequence the patient libraries. Samples belonging to the same batch were prepared together, multiplexed and sequenced on a shared HiSeq lane. Regarding the original processing steps: MIGEC was used to process the raw barcoded reads, and molecular identifier groups with only a single read were discarded before consensus assembly and CDR3 extraction. Clonotype tables were post-analysed with VDJtools, and diversity was normalized by down-sampling all datasets to the smallest sample size. To correct batch-related cross-sample contamination, repertoire overlap clustering matched CDR3 amino acid sequences but not nucleotide sequences. The public reads were run again by TCRdb, first through fastp at Q25 and then through MiXCR, and only productive beta chains were kept. Rows matching on CDR3 protein sequence are summarized as one entry with the most common DNA and genes. In this record, the V and J calls reflect TCRdb's handling and not the investigators' own analysis. In all, the sample holds a few hundred thousand distinct CDR3 sequences, and just over 35% of those were seen once. Around 5% of the sample rests with the top ten.

Material: blood. This receptor was identified in a girl aged 5-17 years with multiple sclerosis. Recombination joined TRBV20-1 with TRBJ1-4; the D gene cannot be named for sure. The CDR3 in this case is CSAREDGVADEKLFF. Read as DNA, the sequence is TGCAGTGCTAGGGAGGACGGGGTTGCGGATGAAAAACTGTTTTTT.